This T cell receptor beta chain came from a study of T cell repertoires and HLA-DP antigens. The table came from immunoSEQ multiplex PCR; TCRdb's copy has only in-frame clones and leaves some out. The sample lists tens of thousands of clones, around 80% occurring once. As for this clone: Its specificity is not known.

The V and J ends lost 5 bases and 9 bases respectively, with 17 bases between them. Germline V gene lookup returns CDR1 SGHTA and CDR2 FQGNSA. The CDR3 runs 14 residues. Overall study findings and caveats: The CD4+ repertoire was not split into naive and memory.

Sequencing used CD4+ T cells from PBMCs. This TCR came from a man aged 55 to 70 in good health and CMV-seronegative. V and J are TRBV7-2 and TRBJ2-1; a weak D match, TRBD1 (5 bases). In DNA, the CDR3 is TGTGCCAGCAGCCATAGGGGTATATATGGTGAGCAGTTCTTC. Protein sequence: CASSHRGIYGEQFF.